These 10 T cell receptor beta chains were sequenced from one sample in a study of blood T cell repertoires in COVID-19. Libraries were prepared by immunoSEQ multiplex PCR; TCRdb keeps only in-frame clonotypes and omits some of them. The sample gives 250,000 to 400,000 clones, around 88% of which show up once; 1.5% to 2% is in the top ten. Sequences were obtained from peripheral blood. These receptors came from a woman aged 25-40 years with COVID-19, enrolled during active disease.

This clone was detected once. The chain combines TRBV19 with TRBJ1-1, with a possible D match to TRBD1 (6 bases). The V end was cut by 1 base, the J end by 3 bases, with 18 bases between. In germline, CDR1 is LNHDA, CDR2 SQIVND (reference sequence). The CDR3 has 17 residues. This chain's CDR3 is CASSIVRGHLGDTEAFF. The CDR3 region has the DNA TGTGCCAGTAGTATAGTTAGGGGACACCTTGGGGACACTGAAGCTTTCTTT.

This clone was seen a single time. The chain joins TRBV11-2 to TRBJ1-4; D is ambiguous. There are 13 residues in the CDR3. The ends were cut back, 0 bases at V and 7 bases at J, with 6 bases in the middle. The germline V gene encodes CDR1 SGHAT and CDR2 FQNNGV. The CDR3 nucleotides read TGTGCCAGCAGCTTAGATTTGAGTGAAAAACTGTTTTTT. Translated: CASSLDLSEKLFF. The full variable domain, in which reference TRBV11-2 and TRBJ1-4 provide the parts outside the CDR3, is EAGVAQSPRYKIIEKRQSVAFWCNPISGHATLYWYQQILGQGPKLLIQFQNNGVVDDSQLPKDRFSAERLKGVDSTLKIQPAKLEDSAVYLCASSLDLSEKLFFGSGTQLSVL.

The chain combines TRBV19 with TRBJ1-2; D gene unclear. Germline CDR1 is LNHDA and CDR2 is SQIVND (reference sequence). The length of the CDR3 is 13 residues. Trimming shortened V by 0 bases and J by 4 bases, and 6 bases separated the two germline ends. The CDR3 nucleotides read TGTGCCAGTAGTATAGATCACACCTATGGCTACACCTTC. Its protein is CASSIDHTYGYTF.

The chain is built from TRBV7-2 and TRBJ2-3; 13 bases agree with TRBD2. Germline values: CDR1 SGHTA, CDR2 FQGNSA. V shed 6 bases and J 8 bases; nucleotides not matched to a gene: 11. The CDR3 is 16 amino acids. CDR3 DNA: TGTGCCAGCAGAATAAGGACTAGCGGGGGATTTAGTACGCAGTATTTT. As protein: CASRIRTSGGFSTQYF. Looking up the rest from reference TRBV7-2 and TRBJ2-3 gives the full variable domain: GAGVSQSPSNKVTEKGKDVELRCDPISGHTALYWYRQSLGQGLEFLIYFQGNSAPDKSGLPSDRFSAERTGGSVSTLTIQRTQQEDSAVYLCASRIRTSGGFSTQYFGPGTRLTVL.

The chain has TRBV19 and TRBJ1-3; D is unresolved. Germline CDR1 LNHDA, CDR2 SQIVND (reference sequence). V was pared by 5 bases and J by 0 bases, with 8 bases between. The CDR3 contains 14 residues. The CDR3 loop reads CASSYSSSGNTIYF. For the CDR3, the DNA is TGTGCCAGTAGTTACAGTAGCTCTGGAAACACCATATATTTT.

V gene TRBV4-2 combines with J gene TRBJ2-1; a weak D match, TRBD1 (5 bases). CDR1 and CDR2 (germline): LGHNA, YNFKEQ. V was pared by 4 bases and J by 6 bases, with 10 bases between. The CDR3 is 13 amino acids. The CDR3 bases are TGTGCCAGCAGCCTCCAGGGTGTCAATGAGCAGTTCTTC. Residues: CASSLQGVNEQFF.

V is TRBV3-1 (or the pseudogene TRBV3-2) and J is TRBJ2-3, with 9 bases matching TRBD2. The CDR3 spans 16 residues. Germline V lookup: CDR1 LGHDT, CDR2 YNNKEL (reference sequence). With 1 base clipped from V and 1 base from J, the junction kept 3 bases outside the gene matches. The CDR3 protein is CASSQAQRGGTDTQYF. CDR3 sequence (DNA): TGTGCCAGCAGCCAAGCCCAGCGGGGGGGCACAGATACGCAGTATTTT.

V and J are TRBV19 and TRBJ1-1; TRBD1 is a possible D gene (5 bases). Germline V gene data show CDR1 as LNHDA and CDR2 as SQIVND (reference sequence). The germline V and J ends were trimmed by 5 bases and 1 base, with 14 bases remaining between them. The length of the CDR3 is 15 residues. The CDR3 nucleotides read TGTGCCAGTAGTTTTCCCCAGGACACGAACACTGAAGCTTTCTTT. Translated, it gives CASSFPQDTNTEAFF.

This sequence joins TRBV9 and TRBJ2-1, with D hard to call. Trimming removed 4 bases from V and 13 bases from J, with 18 bases in between. Germline V gives CDR1 SGDLS, CDR2 YYNGEE. The CDR3 is 13 amino acids. For the CDR3, the DNA is TGTGCCAGCAGCCTAGAACACTATCCCGAACAGTTCTTC. It translates to CASSLEHYPEQFF.

The V call is TRBV10-3, the J call TRBJ2-3; D perhaps matches TRBD2 (6 bases). The CDR3 is 15 amino acids. Trimming left V 8 bases short and J 1 base short, with 16 bases between. The germline CDR1 and CDR2 sequences are ENHRY and SYGVKD. The CDR3 here is CAIPEESGGTDTQYF. The CDR3, as DNA: TGTGCCATCCCTGAAGAGTCGGGAGGCACAGATACGCAGTATTTT.